This TCR beta chain was identified during a study of human T cells and chemical hapten exposure. Study information: Patch tests put 0.01% DPC on the upper back, read at 6 days.

The time point here: patch test 2, 6 weeks after DPC sensitization. Treatment meaning: therapeutic diphenylcyclopropenone sensitization with weekly scalp DPC. This clonotype has a handful of counts. The library gave individual cDNA molecules unique molecular identifiers. TCRdb recomputed calls from the RACE reads with MiXCR, one row per CDR3 protein. Of some 99,000 distinct CDR3 sequences listed, roughly 9% are singletons. The source material was whole blood, sampled in connection with sensitization to the hapten diphenylcyclopropenone (DPC). The clonotype originates from a woman in her 40s with alopecia areata. Some clones in this sample may be carry-over from other donors' samples.

Written as DNA, the CDR3 is TGTGCCAGCAGACAAAGAGCAGATACGCAGTATTTT. As protein: CASRQRADTQYF. V is TRBV28 and J is TRBJ2-3; D gene unclear. Germline V gene data show CDR1 as MDHEN and CDR2 as SYDVKM. The CDR3 contains 12 residues. The V end was cut by 6 bases, the J end by 4 bases, with 8 bases between.